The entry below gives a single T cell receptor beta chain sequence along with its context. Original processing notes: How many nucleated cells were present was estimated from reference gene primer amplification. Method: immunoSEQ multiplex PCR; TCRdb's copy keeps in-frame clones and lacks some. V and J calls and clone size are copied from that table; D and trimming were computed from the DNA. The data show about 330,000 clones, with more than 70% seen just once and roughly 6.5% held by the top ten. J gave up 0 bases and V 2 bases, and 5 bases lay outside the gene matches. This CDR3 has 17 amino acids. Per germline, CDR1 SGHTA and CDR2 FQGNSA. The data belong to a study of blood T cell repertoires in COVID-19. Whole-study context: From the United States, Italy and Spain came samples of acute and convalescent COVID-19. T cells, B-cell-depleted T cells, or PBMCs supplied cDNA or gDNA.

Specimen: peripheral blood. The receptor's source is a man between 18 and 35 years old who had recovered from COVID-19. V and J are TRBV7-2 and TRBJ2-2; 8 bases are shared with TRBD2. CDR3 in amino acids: CASSLLPGLANTGELFF. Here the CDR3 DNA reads TGTGCCAGCAGCTTACTCCCGGGACTAGCGAACACCGGGGAGCTGTTTTTT.